This T cell receptor beta chain was recorded in a study of patients and donors after allogeneic stem cell transplantation. TCRdb processed the RT-PCR reads anew with MiXCR; each CDR3 protein has one entry. Here the sample spans roughly 250,000 distinct CDR3 sequences, less than 15% being singletons. Germline V lookup: CDR1 SGHTA, CDR2 FQGNSA. V was clipped by 1 base and J by 1 base, with 11 bases between them. The CDR3 sequence is 15 residues long. This chain uses TRBV7-2 with TRBJ2-7; D tentatively reads TRBD1 or TRBD2 (6 bases each). The receptor's source is a human donor who was either an allogeneic HSCT recipient or a stem cell or donor lymphocyte infusion donor (not recorded which). It is not recorded whose cells these are; they may come from a transplant donor. Sequencing used blood, either unsorted or a sorted T cell fraction (not recorded which). The CDR3: CASSLDGGKSYEQYF. DNA for the CDR3: TGTGCCAGCAGCTTAGACGGGGGCAAGTCCTACGAGCAGTACTTC.